Each of the 16 T cell receptor beta chains below was sequenced from the same sample in a study of monozygotic twins with inflammatory bowel disease. TCRdb re-called the 5' RACE reads and gives one entry per CDR3 protein, without DNA. In all, the sample yields roughly 100,000 distinct CDR3 sequences. The specimen sequenced was blood. These receptors all come from a human donor with ulcerative colitis or Crohn's disease, or a healthy co-twin of an affected twin (not recorded which).

The chain recombines TRBV5-5 with TRBJ2-3. CDR3 length equals 16 residues. CDR1 is SGHKS, CDR2 YYEKEE, per germline (reference sequence). The CDR3 spells CASSLAQGFRTDTQYF. Full variable domain (rest looked up from reference TRBV5-5 and TRBJ2-3): DAGVTQSPTHLIKTRGQQVTLRCSPISGHKSVSWYQQVLGQGPQFIFQYYEKEERGRGNFPDRFSARQFPNYSSELNVNALLLGDSALYLCASSLAQGFRTDTQYFGPGTRLTVL.

The V call is TRBV6-5, the J call TRBJ2-3; TCRdb designates TRBD2, a call that cannot be tested without DNA. CDR1 MNHEY and CDR2 SVGAGI come from the germline V gene. The CDR3 contains 19 residues. CDR3 protein: CASSLTSGRAGGSEDTQYF.

V is TRBV12-3 or TRBV12-4 and J is TRBJ1-2; the TCRdb D gene call, TRBD1, has no DNA to confirm it. The CDR3 totals 14 residues. CDR3 amino acids: CASSLGSRTGGYTF.

This chain joins TRBV10-3 and TRBJ1-6; TCRdb designates TRBD1, a call that cannot be tested without DNA. CDR3 length: 15 residues. Germline assignment: CDR1 ENHRY and CDR2 SYGVKD. CDR3 residues: CAIRAGTGPNSPLHF.

The V call is TRBV5-4, the J call TRBJ2-7; with no DNA, the TCRdb D assignment of TRBD1 cannot be verified. The germline gives CDR1 SGHNT, CDR2 YYREEE (reference sequence). This CDR3 is 15 amino acids long. The chain's CDR3 is CASSLPGQGPYEQYF.

This sequence joins TRBV24-1 and TRBJ2-3; TCRdb's assignment of TRBD2 cannot be checked, as there is no DNA. This CDR3 contains 18 residues. Germline values: CDR1 KGHDR, CDR2 SFDVKD. CDR3 sequence: CATSDFEAGPRPTDTQYF.

The genes are TRBV9 and TRBJ2-1; the TRBD2 assignment by TCRdb is unverifiable without DNA. Per the germline V gene, CDR1 is SGDLS and CDR2 is YYNGEE. CDR3 length: 16 amino acids. CDR3 sequence reads: CASSVAGSGSYNEQFF.

V is TRBV20-1 and J is TRBJ1-2; TCRdb names TRBD1, which stays unverified in the absence of DNA. Germline V gene data show CDR1 as DFQATT and CDR2 as SNEGSKA (reference sequence). CDR3 length equals 13 residues. CDR3 residues: CSADPGGAKGYTF.

V usage is TRBV18 and J usage is TRBJ1-4; TCRdb's D gene call, TRBD1, goes unchecked for lack of DNA. This CDR3 is built from 16 residues. CDR1 and CDR2 from the germline V gene are KGHSH and LQKENI. The CDR3: CASSRTGNPTNEKLFF.

This chain joins TRBV4-1 and TRBJ1-2; TCRdb names TRBD1, which stays unverified in the absence of DNA. Germline V gene data show CDR1 as MGHRA and CDR2 as YSYEKL. This CDR3 is built from 14 residues. The CDR3 region is CASSQPGQGAGYTF.

The CDR3 spells CSAKRQGASANTGELFF. This chain uses TRBV20-1 with TRBJ2-2; checking the TCRdb D call of TRBD1 is not possible without DNA. The CDR3 totals 17 residues. The V gene's germline CDR1 is DFQATT and CDR2 SNEGSKA (reference sequence).

The chain combines TRBV7-2 with TRBJ2-6; the TCRdb D gene call, TRBD1, has no DNA to confirm it. CDR1 and CDR2 (germline): SGHTA, FQGNSA. This CDR3 contains 15 residues. CDR3 amino acids: CASPRGGRGANVLTF.

The chain couples TRBV27 to TRBJ1-1. CDR1 is MNHEY and CDR2 is SMNVEV in the germline V gene (reference sequence). This CDR3 has 15 amino acids. The CDR3 sequence is CASSYYPQDLSEAFF.

The chain employs TRBV4-3 and TRBJ2-5; with no DNA, the TCRdb D assignment of TRBD1 cannot be verified. Looked up from germline, CDR1 is LGHNA and CDR2 is YSLEER. The CDR3 runs 15 residues. The CDR3: CASSQGGQREETQYF.

The gene calls are TRBV20-1 and TRBJ1-1. The CDR3 covers 13 residues. Germline V gives CDR1 DFQATT, CDR2 SNEGSKA (reference sequence). CDR3 sequence: CSASLGGYTEAFF.

This chain uses TRBV20-1 with TRBJ2-1; without DNA, the TCRdb call of TRBD2 cannot be checked. From germline, CDR1 is DFQATT and CDR2 SNEGSKA (reference sequence). This CDR3 comprises 16 residues. This CDR3 reads CSARGLAGVGVNEQFF.